This T cell receptor (beta chain) was obtained from a study of persistence of HIV-infected CD4 T cells. Findings and limits, study-wide: CMV- and Gag-responding cells had lower TCRbeta richness than CD3/CD28-responding cells.

The CDR3 covers 17 residues. Germline V gene sequence: CDR1 SGHTA, CDR2 FQGNSA. Trimming took 0 bases from V and 0 from J; bases not matched to a gene: 2. Comments on this clone: The antigen remains undetermined.

Sequencing used immunoSEQ version 4 in survey mode. Only in-frame clones appear in the TCRdb table, and some are missing; sequencing was by immunoSEQ multiplex PCR. The sample has some 40,000 clones; roughly 90% are singletons. Nonspecific anti-CD3/anti-CD28 bead stimulation represents the broad CD4+ T cell repertoire. Sorting of responding CD4+ T cells relied on upregulated CD40 ligand together with CD69. Sequenced material: CD4+ T cells sorted from PBMCs after roughly 17-hour stimulation, taken from a patient who received antiretroviral therapy. V is TRBV7-2 and J is TRBJ2-3, with 11 positions matching TRBD1. The origin of this receptor is an adult man with HIV who was CMV-seropositive. The CDR3 DNA follows: TGTGCCAGCAGCTTAGCTGGGACAGGGGGTAGCACAGATACGCAGTATTTT. This translates into CASSLAGTGGSTDTQYF.